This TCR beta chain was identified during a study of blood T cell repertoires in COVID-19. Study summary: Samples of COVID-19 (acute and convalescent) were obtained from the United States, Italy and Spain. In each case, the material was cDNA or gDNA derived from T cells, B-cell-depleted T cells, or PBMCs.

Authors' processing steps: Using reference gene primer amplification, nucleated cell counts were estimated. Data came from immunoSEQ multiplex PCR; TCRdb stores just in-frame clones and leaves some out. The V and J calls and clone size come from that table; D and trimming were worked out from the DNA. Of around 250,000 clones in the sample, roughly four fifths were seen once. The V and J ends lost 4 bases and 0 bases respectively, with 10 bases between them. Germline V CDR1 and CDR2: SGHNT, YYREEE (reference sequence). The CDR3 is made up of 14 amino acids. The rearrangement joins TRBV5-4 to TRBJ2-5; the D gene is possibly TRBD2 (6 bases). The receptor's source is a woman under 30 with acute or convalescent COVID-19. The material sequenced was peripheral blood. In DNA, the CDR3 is TGTGCCAGCAGCGACGGGACTCACCAAGAGACCCAGTACTTC. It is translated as CASSDGTHQETQYF.